A selection of T cell receptor beta chains follows, all from one sample in a study of blood T cell repertoires in COVID-19. The assay was immunoSEQ multiplex PCR, and TCRdb's table has in-frame clones only and misses some. The table records roughly 39,000 clones, 75% to 90% of them present only once. Specimen: peripheral blood. The receptors come from a man in his sixties with acute or convalescent COVID-19. The CDR3 runs from the conserved cysteine through the conserved F or W. Only part of the rows carry a size: once, few, many, or a class if the clone is expanded.

V: TRBV3-1/TRBV3-2; size: few; CDR3: CASSPGFFGGTEAFF
V: TRBV18; size: NA; CDR3: CASSPTQGEQFF
V: TRBV29-1; size: once; CDR3: CSDRGIHGYTF
V: TRBV12-1; size: NA; CDR3: CASSLLGLAGTPSYNEQFF
V: TRBV20-1; size: NA; CDR3: CSASGGRDYTEAFF
V: TRBV7-2; size: NA; CDR3: CASSLAGTGGNSPLHF
V: TRBV27; size: NA; CDR3: CASSSGGLYEQYF
V: TRBV12-3/TRBV12-4; size: NA; CDR3: CASGTEGGYTF
V: TRBV5-4; size: NA; CDR3: CASGKTGGNTIYF
V: TRBV5-1; size: once; CDR3: CASSTGTGGSYEQYF
V: TRBV6-1; size: NA; CDR3: CASRPGTVSYEQYF
V: TRBV6-5; size: once; CDR3: CASSYGTTYEQYF
V: TRBV30; size: NA; CDR3: CAWSVMEQSEQYF
V: TRBV12-3/TRBV12-4; size: once; CDR3: CAAGGSGANVLTF
V: TRBV7-2; size: NA; CDR3: CASSPGGPRNYGYTF
V: TRBV6-5; size: once; CDR3: CASVRLAGSSEQFF
V: TRBV2; size: NA; CDR3: CASSNTVGGYTF
V: TRBV7-3; size: NA; CDR3: CASSSPSGPNEQFF
V: TRBV19; size: few; CDR3: CASSSGGSRVPHEQFF
V: TRBV28; size: NA; CDR3: CASSPGDRANEKLFF
V: TRBV2; size: NA; CDR3: CASSVQGTYNEQFF
V: TRBV7-3; size: NA; CDR3: CASSSGQGAKGYTF